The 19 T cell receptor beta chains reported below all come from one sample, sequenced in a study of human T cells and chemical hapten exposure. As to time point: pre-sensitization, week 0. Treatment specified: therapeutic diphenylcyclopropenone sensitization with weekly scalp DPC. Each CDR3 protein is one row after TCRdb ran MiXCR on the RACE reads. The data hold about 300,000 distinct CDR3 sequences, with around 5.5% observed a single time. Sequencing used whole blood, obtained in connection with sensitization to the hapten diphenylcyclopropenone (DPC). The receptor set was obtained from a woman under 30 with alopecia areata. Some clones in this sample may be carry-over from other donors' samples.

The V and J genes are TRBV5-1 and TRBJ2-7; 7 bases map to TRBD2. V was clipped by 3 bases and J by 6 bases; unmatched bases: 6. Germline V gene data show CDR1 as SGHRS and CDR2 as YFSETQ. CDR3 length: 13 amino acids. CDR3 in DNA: TGCGCCAGCAGCTCCGCCGGGGAGGGCGAGCAGTACTTC. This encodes CASSSAGEGEQYF.

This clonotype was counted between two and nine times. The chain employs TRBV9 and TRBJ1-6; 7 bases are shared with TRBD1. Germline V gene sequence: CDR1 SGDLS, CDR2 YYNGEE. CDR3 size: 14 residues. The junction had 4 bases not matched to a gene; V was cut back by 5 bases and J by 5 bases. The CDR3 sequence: CASRRQGHNSPLHF. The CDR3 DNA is TGTGCCAGCAGAAGACAGGGTCATAATTCACCCCTCCACTTT.

The CDR3 here is CASSTPGTGGASGELFF. The CDR3 DNA is TGTGCCAGCAGTACGCCCGGGACAGGGGGCGCCTCCGGGGAGCTGTTTTTT. The rearrangement links TRBV6-2 or TRBV6-3 to TRBJ2-2; 12 nucleotides align to TRBD1. The CDR3 loop spans 17 amino acids. CDR1 MNHEY and CDR2 SVGEGT come from the germline V gene. V shed 5 bases and J 6 bases; nucleotides not matched to a gene: 10.

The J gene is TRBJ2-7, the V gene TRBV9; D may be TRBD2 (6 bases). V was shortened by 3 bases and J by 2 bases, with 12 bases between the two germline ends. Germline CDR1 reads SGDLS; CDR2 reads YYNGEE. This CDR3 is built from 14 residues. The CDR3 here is CASSGPGDAYEQYF. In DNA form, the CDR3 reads TGTGCCAGCAGCGGACCGGGGGACGCCTACGAGCAGTACTTC.

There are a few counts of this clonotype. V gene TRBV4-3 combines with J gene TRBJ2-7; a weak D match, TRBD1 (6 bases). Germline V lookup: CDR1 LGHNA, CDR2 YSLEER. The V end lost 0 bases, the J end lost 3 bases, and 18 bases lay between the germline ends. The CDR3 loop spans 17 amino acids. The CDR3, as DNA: TGCGCCAGCAGCCAAGAAGTGAGTGGGGCAGGGGACTACGAGCAGTACTTC. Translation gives CASSQEVSGAGDYEQYF.

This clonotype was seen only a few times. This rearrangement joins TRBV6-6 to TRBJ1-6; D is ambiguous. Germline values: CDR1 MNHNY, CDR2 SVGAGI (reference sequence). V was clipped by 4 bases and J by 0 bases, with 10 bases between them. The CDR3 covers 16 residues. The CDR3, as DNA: TGTGCCAGCAGTTCAGACCTAAGCTCCTATAATTCACCCCTCCACTTT. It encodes CASSSDLSSYNSPLHF.

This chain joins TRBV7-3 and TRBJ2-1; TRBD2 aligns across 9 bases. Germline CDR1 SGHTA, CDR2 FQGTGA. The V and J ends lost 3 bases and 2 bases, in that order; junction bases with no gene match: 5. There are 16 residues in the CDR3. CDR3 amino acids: CASSFRAGGTYNEQFF. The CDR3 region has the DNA TGTGCCAGCAGCTTTAGAGCGGGGGGTACCTACAATGAGCAGTTCTTC.

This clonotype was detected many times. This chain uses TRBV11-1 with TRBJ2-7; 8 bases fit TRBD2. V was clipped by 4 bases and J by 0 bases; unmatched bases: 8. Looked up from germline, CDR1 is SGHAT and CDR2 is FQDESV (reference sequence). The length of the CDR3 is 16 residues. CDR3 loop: CASSSPPSGSSYEQYF. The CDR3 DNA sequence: TGTGCCAGCAGCTCCCCCCCCAGCGGGAGCTCCTACGAGCAGTACTTC.

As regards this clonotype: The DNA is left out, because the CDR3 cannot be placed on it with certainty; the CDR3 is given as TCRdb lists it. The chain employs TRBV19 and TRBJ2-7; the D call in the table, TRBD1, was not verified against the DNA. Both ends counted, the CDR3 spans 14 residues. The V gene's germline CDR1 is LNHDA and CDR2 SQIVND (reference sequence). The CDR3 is CASRVGAGTVEEYF.

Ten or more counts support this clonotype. The DNA for the CDR3 is TGTGCCAGTAGTATGGGGTACGGGAATCAGCCCCAGCATTTT. Its translation: CASSMGYGNQPQHF. V and J are TRBV19 and TRBJ1-5; D is unclear. Trimming took off 3 bases at V and 4 bases at J, with 10 bases between the two ends. Germline V gene lookup returns CDR1 LNHDA and CDR2 SQIVND (reference sequence). The CDR3 runs 14 residues.

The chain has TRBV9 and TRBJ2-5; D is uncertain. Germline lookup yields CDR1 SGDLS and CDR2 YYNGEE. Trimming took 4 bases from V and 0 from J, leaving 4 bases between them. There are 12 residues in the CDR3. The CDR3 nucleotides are TGTGCCAGCAGCACGGACCAAGAGACCCAGTACTTC. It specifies CASSTDQETQYF.

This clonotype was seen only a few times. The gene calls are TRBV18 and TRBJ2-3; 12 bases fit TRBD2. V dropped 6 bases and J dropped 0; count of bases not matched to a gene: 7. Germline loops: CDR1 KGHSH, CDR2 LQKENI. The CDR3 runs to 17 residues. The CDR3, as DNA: TGTGCCAGCTCCCCGGGACTAGCGGGCGTAAGCACAGATACGCAGTATTTT. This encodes CASSPGLAGVSTDTQYF.

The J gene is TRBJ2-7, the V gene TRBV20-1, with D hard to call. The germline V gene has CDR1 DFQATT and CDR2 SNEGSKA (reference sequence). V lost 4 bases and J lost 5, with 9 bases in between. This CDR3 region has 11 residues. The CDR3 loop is CSANKIDEQYF. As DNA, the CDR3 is TGCAGTGCTAATAAAATCGACGAGCAGTACTTC.

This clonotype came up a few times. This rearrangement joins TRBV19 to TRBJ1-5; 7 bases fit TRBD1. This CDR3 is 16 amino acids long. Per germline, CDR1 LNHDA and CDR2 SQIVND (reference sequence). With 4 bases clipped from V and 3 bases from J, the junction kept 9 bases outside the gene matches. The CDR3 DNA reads TGTGCCAGTAGTACCCGACAGGGACATGCCAATCAGCCCCAGCATTTT. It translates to CASSTRQGHANQPQHF.

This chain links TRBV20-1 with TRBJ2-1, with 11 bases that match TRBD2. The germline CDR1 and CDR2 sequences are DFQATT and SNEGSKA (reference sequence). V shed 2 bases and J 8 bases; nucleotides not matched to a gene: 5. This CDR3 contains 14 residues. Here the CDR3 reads CSARRSGGADEQFF. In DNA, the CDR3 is TGCAGTGCTAGACGTAGCGGGGGGGCGGATGAGCAGTTCTTC.

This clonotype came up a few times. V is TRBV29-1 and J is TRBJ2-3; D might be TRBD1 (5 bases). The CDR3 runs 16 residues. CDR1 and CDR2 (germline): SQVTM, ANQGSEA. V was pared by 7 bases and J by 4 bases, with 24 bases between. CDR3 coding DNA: TGCAGCGCCGACGGCCTTGGGCAGGGTGGCCCAGATACGCAGTATTTT. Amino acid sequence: CSADGLGQGGPDTQYF.

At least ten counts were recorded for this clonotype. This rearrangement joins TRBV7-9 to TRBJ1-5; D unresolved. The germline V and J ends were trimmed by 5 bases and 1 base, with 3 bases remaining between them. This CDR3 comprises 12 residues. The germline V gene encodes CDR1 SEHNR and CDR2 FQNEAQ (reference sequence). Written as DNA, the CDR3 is TGTGCCAGCAGCCGGAGCAATCAGCCCCAGCATTTT. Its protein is CASSRSNQPQHF.

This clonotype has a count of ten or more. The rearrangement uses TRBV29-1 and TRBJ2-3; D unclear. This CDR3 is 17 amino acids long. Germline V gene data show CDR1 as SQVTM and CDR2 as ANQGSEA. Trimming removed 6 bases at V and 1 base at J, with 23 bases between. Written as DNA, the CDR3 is TGCAGCGTCCAACGCACACCGACCGGGTCAGGCACAGATACGCAGTATTTT. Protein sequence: CSVQRTPTGSGTDTQYF.

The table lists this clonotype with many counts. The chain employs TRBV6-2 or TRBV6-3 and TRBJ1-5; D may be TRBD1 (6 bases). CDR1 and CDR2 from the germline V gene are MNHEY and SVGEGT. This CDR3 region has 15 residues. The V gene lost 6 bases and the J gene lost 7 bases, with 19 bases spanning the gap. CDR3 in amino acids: CASSQGTQWGQPQHF. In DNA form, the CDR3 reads TGTGCCAGCAGCCAAGGGACACAGTGGGGGCAGCCCCAGCATTTT.